The 2 T cell receptor beta chains presented below share a single source sample, sequenced in a study of PD-1 blockade in classical Hodgkin lymphoma. The method was immunoSEQ multiplex PCR; TCRdb's version includes in-frame clones alone and lacks a portion of them. The sample records approximately 20,000 clones, around 94% being singletons. Time point indicated: newly diagnosed, previously untreated cHL patient sample. The sample consisted of peripheral blood mononuclear cells (PBMCs). These receptors all come from a human donor with classical Hodgkin lymphoma.

V and J are TRBV2 and TRBJ2-3; D call uncertain. The V end was cut by 8 bases, the J end by 1 base, with 22 bases between. This CDR3 region has 17 residues. The germline gives CDR1 SNHLY, CDR2 FYNNEI. The CDR3 reads CASRPSTAAFRTDTQYF. CDR3 DNA: TGTGCCAGCCGACCATCAACGGCAGCGTTCCGCACAGATACGCAGTATTTT.

The chain has TRBV15 and TRBJ1-6, with 7 nucleotides matching TRBD1. V trimming: 1 base; J trimming: 14 bases; junction bases outside the gene matches: 17. This CDR3 contains 17 residues. Germline V lookup: CDR1 LNHNV, CDR2 YYDKDF (reference sequence). The CDR3 sequence: CATSRGGQIQGLGTLHF. The CDR3 coding sequence is TGTGCCACCAGCAGAGGTGGCCAGATACAGGGGCTGGGGACCCTCCACTTT.